The 16 T cell receptor beta chains in this list originate from one sample, sequenced in a study of T cells in Graves' hyperthyroidism and ophthalmopathy. The source material, RNA transcripts, was used to amplify TCR beta CDR3 regions. A first-round RT-PCR of the TCR CDR3 used the HTBI primer set. TCRdb re-analysed the multiplex PCR reads in MiXCR, keeping a single row per CDR3 protein. The table lists hundreds of thousands of distinct CDR3 sequences, roughly 15% of them singletons. Sequencing used blood. All receptors derive from a woman between 18 and 29 years old with Graves' ophthalmopathy.

The chain links TRBV19 to TRBJ1-2; D uncertain. Per the germline V gene, CDR1 is LNHDA and CDR2 is SQIVND (reference sequence). The CDR3 totals 14 residues. The V gene lost 3 bases and the J gene lost 7 bases, with 15 bases spanning the gap. This CDR3 reads CASSMEGLIGGYTF. The CDR3 coding sequence is TGTGCCAGTAGTATGGAGGGCCTGATAGGTGGCTACACCTTC.

The gene calls are TRBV6-5 and TRBJ1-4, with a possible D match to TRBD1 (6 bases). CDR3 length: 15 amino acids. The germline V gene encodes CDR1 MNHEY and CDR2 SVGAGI. The ends were cut back, 0 bases at V and 6 bases at J, with 11 bases in the middle. This chain's CDR3 is CASSYSTGGHEKLFF. CDR3 coding DNA: TGTGCCAGCAGTTACTCGACGGGGGGGCATGAAAAACTGTTTTTT.

Notes on this clonotype: At one boundary the junction diverges from the germline segment, which might be a read error. This chain joins TRBV4-1 and TRBJ1-3, with D perhaps matching TRBD1 (5 bases). Germline values: CDR1 MGHRA, CDR2 YSYEKL. The CDR3 is made up of 16 amino acids. CDR3 sequence: CASSLKGMTGGNTIYF. In nucleotides, the CDR3 is TGTGCCAGCAGCCTTAAGGGGATGACCGGCGGAAACACCATATATTTT.

This clonotype occurred once. A clone one base away is much larger, so this may be a read error. The CDR3 does not close with the conserved phenylalanine or tryptophan, likely indicating a read error. The gene calls are TRBV7-9 and TRBJ2-2; possible D gene TRBD2, 5 bases. Germline-derived CDR1 and CDR2 are SEHNR and FQNEAQ (reference sequence). V dropped 2 bases and J dropped 4 bases, with 14 bases sitting between them. The CDR3 consists of 16 residues. The CDR3: CASSLRSLAATGELFS. The CDR3 nucleotides are TGTGCCAGCAGCTTACGATCCCTAGCCGCCACCGGGGAGCTGTTTTCT.

This clonotype was recorded at least ten times. This sequence joins TRBV6-1 and TRBJ1-1; the match to TRBD1 covers 10 bases. Germline values: CDR1 MNHNS, CDR2 SASEGT. V lost 3 bases and J lost 3; bases outside the gene matches: 4. This CDR3 contains 15 residues. The CDR3 bases are TGTGCCAGCAGTGAGGGACAGGGGTGGGACACTGAAGCTTTCTTT. This codes for CASSEGQGWDTEAFF.

This chain uses TRBV6-1 with TRBJ1-1, with 7 nucleotides matching TRBD1. CDR3 size: 13 residues. V dropped 6 bases and J dropped 7; count of bases not matched to a gene: 8. Germline V gene lookup returns CDR1 MNHNS and CDR2 SASEGT. The CDR3 reads CASRRQGVDEAFF. The CDR3 DNA is TGTGCCAGCAGGAGGCAGGGGGTTGATGAAGCTTTCTTT.

This clonotype occurred many times. A junction boundary mismatches the germline segment, possibly from a read error. The chain combines TRBV5-1 with TRBJ2-5; D unclear. From germline, CDR1 is SGHRS and CDR2 YFSETQ. This CDR3 has 13 residues. The CDR3 nucleotides read TGTGCCAGCAGTTTAGGTCCTCAAGAGACCCAGTACTTC. Its protein product is CASSLGPQETQYF.

This clonotype was seen many times. The V gene is TRBV12-3 or TRBV12-4, the J gene TRBJ2-3; a weak D match, TRBD2 (6 bases). This CDR3 has 13 amino acids. Trimming shortened V by 6 bases and J by 6 bases, and 13 bases separated the two germline ends. The CDR3 nucleotides are TGTGCCAGCAGCCCGCTACGGGGGGATACGCAGTATTTT. It yields the protein CASSPLRGDTQYF.

This clonotype was recorded many times. The chain is built from TRBV30 and TRBJ1-1; weak D call: TRBD1 (6 bases). Trimming took off 3 bases at V and 3 bases at J, with 11 bases between the two ends. Germline V gene sequence: CDR1 GTSNPN, CDR2 SVGIG (reference sequence). The CDR3 has 13 amino acids. Here the CDR3 DNA reads TGTGCCTGGAGAGTCGACAGGTACACTGAAGCTTTCTTT. This codes for CAWRVDRYTEAFF.

The chain links TRBV10-3 to TRBJ2-5; no clear D gene. The germline V and J ends were trimmed by 3 bases and 0 bases, with 11 bases remaining between them. The CDR3 covers 15 residues. Germline V gene sequence: CDR1 ENHRY, CDR2 SYGVKD. The CDR3 region is CAISEGPSYQETQYF. Written as DNA, the CDR3 is TGTGCCATCAGTGAAGGCCCGTCGTACCAAGAGACCCAGTACTTC.

This clonotype was counted at least ten times. The rearrangement links TRBV30 to TRBJ2-1, with TRBD2 matching over 10 bases. V was clipped by 0 bases and J by 8 bases; unmatched bases: 10. CDR3 size: 16 residues. In germline, CDR1 is GTSNPN, CDR2 SVGIG (reference sequence). CDR3 in amino acids: CAWSVKASGRSDEQFF. The CDR3 DNA reads as TGTGCCTGGAGTGTAAAAGCTAGCGGGAGAAGCGATGAGCAGTTCTTC.

At least ten counts were recorded for this clonotype. This chain uses TRBV10-3 with TRBJ2-7; the match to TRBD2 covers 7 bases. CDR1 is ENHRY, CDR2 SYGVKD, per germline. V dropped 4 bases and J dropped 2; count of bases not matched to a gene: 2. This CDR3 spans 13 amino acids. In DNA, the CDR3 is TGTGCCATCAGTGGCGGGAGAGCCTACGAGCAGTACTTC. Encoded protein: CAISGGRAYEQYF.

This clonotype has only a few counts. J is TRBJ2-1 and V is TRBV2; 8 bases map to TRBD2. The CDR3 runs to 14 residues. The germline V gene encodes CDR1 SNHLY and CDR2 FYNNEI. J lost 4 bases, V lost 6 bases, and 5 bases had no gene match. DNA for the CDR3: TGTGCCAGCAGAGGGACTAGGTCGTACAATGAGCAGTTCTTC. The encoded protein is CASRGTRSYNEQFF.

This clonotype was counted ten times or more. The rearrangement links TRBV29-1 to TRBJ2-1, with unresolved D. The CDR3 extends over 10 amino acids. Deletions cut 4 bases from V and 4 bases from J, with 2 bases between. Germline V gene lookup returns CDR1 SQVTM and CDR2 ANQGSEA. The CDR3 DNA reads as TGCAGCGTTGGTTACAATGAGCAGTTCTTC. It encodes CSVGYNEQFF.

The genes are TRBV4-1 and TRBJ2-5; no definite D call. Germline V gene lookup returns CDR1 MGHRA and CDR2 YSYEKL. The CDR3 is made up of 15 amino acids. Trimming left V 0 bases short and J 2 bases short, with 10 bases between. The CDR3 loop reads CASSQDNRAQETQYF. As DNA, the CDR3 is TGCGCCAGCAGCCAAGATAACCGAGCTCAAGAGACCCAGTACTTC.

This clonotype was counted between two and nine times. It may be a read error: a sequence one base away is much more abundant. V gene TRBV7-9 combines with J gene TRBJ2-3; D tentatively fits TRBD1 or TRBD2 (5 bases each). Germline V gives CDR1 SEHNR, CDR2 FQNEAQ (reference sequence). This CDR3 is 16 amino acids long. CDR3 residues: CASSPPPGTITGTQYF. DNA of the CDR3: TGTGCCAGCAGCCCTCCGCCGGGGACCATCACAGGTACGCAGTATTTT.